Shown below are 8 T cell receptor beta chains from a single sample sequenced in a study of T-cell reconstitution after alpha-beta-depleted transplantation in children. Unique molecular identifiers were built into the TCRbeta library. TCRdb re-called the PCR reads through MiXCR, storing one row per CDR3 protein. In the table there are around 580,000 distinct CDR3 sequences, under 25% of which are singletons. Material: PBMCs, mostly from graft donor cells, obtained 360 days after TCRalphabeta/CD19-depleted stem cell transplant. These receptors came from a boy under three years old who had a stem cell transplant for acute myeloid leukemia, so the T cells may come from the graft donor.

In DNA form, the CDR3 reads TGCAGTCCTCGGCTAGCGGGGGTTTCTGAGCAGTTCTTC. Amino acid sequence: CSPRLAGVSEQFF. This chain connects TRBV20-1 to TRBJ2-1, with 10 bases that match TRBD2. The V gene's germline CDR1 is DFQATT and CDR2 SNEGSKA (reference sequence). With V trimmed by 8 bases and J by 9 bases, 10 bases remained unmatched. The CDR3 is 13 amino acids.

This chain uses TRBV20-1 with TRBJ1-4, with D uncertain. The CDR3 extends over 17 amino acids. Looked up from germline, CDR1 is DFQATT and CDR2 is SNEGSKA (reference sequence). The V end lost 5 bases, the J end lost 0 bases, and 19 bases lay between the germline ends. Written as DNA, the CDR3 is TGCAGTGCTTCCCGGGCGTTTTCGGGCCCAACTAATGAAAAACTGTTTTTT. Translating it yields CSASRAFSGPTNEKLFF.

This clonotype occurred many times. The chain is built from TRBV7-9 and TRBJ2-7; D unclear. Germline lookup yields CDR1 SEHNR and CDR2 FQNEAQ (reference sequence). The CDR3 has 12 amino acids. Trimming removed 2 bases from V and 6 bases from J, with 8 bases in between. The DNA for the CDR3 is TGTGCCAGCAGCTTATCTGGGCCCGAGCAGTACTTC. Amino acids: CASSLSGPEQYF.

This clonotype was detected only once. The rearrangement uses TRBV12-3 or TRBV12-4 and TRBJ1-5; 8 nucleotides line up with TRBD1. V shed 4 bases and J 3 bases; nucleotides not matched to a gene: 8. The CDR3 consists of 16 residues. CDR3 sequence reads: CASSSPGGVNNQPQHF. For the CDR3, the DNA is TGTGCCAGCAGTTCCCCAGGGGGCGTCAACAATCAGCCCCAGCATTTT.

The table lists this clonotype with a count of one. V gene TRBV12-3 or TRBV12-4 combines with J gene TRBJ2-6; 10 bases align to TRBD2. The CDR3 sequence is 21 residues long. The V segment lost 3 bases and the J segment 2 bases; nucleotides outside the gene matches: 16. The CDR3 sequence: CASSLSRSLAGMTAGANVLTF. The CDR3 nucleotides are TGTGCCAGCAGTTTGAGCCGGTCACTAGCGGGGATGACTGCTGGGGCCAACGTCCTGACTTTC.

The chain couples TRBV6-1 to TRBJ2-2; a weak D match, TRBD2 (6 bases). Germline V gene lookup returns CDR1 MNHNS and CDR2 SASEGT. Trimming left V 5 bases short and J 7 bases short, with 14 bases between. The CDR3 consists of 14 residues. CDR3 nucleotide sequence: TGTGCCAGCAGTCGCCCTAGCGTGGGCGGGGAGCTGTTTTTT. This sequence encodes CASSRPSVGGELFF.

CDR3 sequence (DNA): TGTGCCAGCAGCTTAGGAGCGGGGGTTAGGACAGATACGCAGTATTTT. It translates to CASSLGAGVRTDTQYF. The chain combines TRBV11-2 with TRBJ2-3, with 8 bases lining up with TRBD2. V lost 1 base, J lost 3 bases, and 6 bases stayed unmatched. This CDR3 has 16 residues. CDR1 SGHAT and CDR2 FQNNGV come from the germline V gene.

The chain joins TRBV12-3 or TRBV12-4 to TRBJ2-4; possibly TRBD1 for D (6 bases). Trimming pared 5 bases from V and 7 bases from J, leaving 15 bases between. CDR3 length: 14 residues. The DNA for the CDR3 is TGTGCCAGCAGTCCGAGGACAGTTGGGAACATTCAGTACTTC. It translates to CASSPRTVGNIQYF.